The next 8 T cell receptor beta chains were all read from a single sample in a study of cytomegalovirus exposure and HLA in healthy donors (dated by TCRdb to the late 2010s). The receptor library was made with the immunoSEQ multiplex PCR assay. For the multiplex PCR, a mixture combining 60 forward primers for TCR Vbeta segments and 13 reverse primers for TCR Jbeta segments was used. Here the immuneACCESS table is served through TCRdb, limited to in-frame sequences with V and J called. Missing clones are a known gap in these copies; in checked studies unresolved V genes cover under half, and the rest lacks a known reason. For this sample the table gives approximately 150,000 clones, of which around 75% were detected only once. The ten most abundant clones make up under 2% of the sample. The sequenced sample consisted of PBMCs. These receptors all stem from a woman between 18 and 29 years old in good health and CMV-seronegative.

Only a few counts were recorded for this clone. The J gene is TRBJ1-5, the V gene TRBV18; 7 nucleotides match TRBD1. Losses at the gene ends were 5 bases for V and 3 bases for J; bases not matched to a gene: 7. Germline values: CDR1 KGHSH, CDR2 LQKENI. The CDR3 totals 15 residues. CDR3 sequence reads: CASSRQGPNNQPQHF. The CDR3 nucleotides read TGTGCCAGCTCAAGACAGGGCCCCAACAATCAGCCCCAGCATTTT.

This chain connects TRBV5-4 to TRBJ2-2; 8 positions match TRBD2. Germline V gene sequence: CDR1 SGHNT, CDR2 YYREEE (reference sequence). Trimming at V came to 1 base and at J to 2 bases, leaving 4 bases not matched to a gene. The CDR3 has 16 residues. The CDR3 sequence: CASSLSRGGNTGELFF. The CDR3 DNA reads TGTGCCAGCAGCTTGTCACGGGGGGGCAACACCGGGGAGCTGTTTTTT.

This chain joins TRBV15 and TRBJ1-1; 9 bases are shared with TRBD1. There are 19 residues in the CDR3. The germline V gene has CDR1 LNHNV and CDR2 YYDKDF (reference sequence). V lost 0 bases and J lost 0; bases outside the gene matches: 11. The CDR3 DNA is TGTGCCACCAGCAGAGATCAGCGAATAGGGACAGGGCTGAACACTGAAGCTTTCTTT. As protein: CATSRDQRIGTGLNTEAFF.

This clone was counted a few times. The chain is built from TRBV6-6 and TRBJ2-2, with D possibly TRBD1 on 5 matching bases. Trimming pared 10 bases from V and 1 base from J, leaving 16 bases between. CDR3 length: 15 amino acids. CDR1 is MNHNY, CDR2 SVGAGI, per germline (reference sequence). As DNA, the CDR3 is TGTGCCACCACGGAAGGGGTCCTGAACACCGGGGAGCTGTTTTTT. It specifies CATTEGVLNTGELFF.

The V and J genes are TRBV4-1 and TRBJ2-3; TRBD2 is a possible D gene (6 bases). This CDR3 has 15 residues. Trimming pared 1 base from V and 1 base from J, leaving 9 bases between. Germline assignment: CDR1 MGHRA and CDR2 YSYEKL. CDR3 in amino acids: CASSQVAVRTDTQYF. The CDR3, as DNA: TGCGCCAGCAGCCAAGTAGCGGTTCGCACAGATACGCAGTATTTT.

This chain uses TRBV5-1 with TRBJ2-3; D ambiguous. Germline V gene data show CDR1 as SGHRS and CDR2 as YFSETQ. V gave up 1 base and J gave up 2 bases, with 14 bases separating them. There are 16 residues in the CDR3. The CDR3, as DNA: TGCGCCAGCAGCTTGTACAGCTCAATGTTCACAGATACGCAGTATTTT. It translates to CASSLYSSMFTDTQYF.

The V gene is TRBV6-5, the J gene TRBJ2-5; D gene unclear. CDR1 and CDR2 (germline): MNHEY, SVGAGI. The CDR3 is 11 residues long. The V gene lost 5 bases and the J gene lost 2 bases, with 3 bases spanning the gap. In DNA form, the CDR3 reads TGTGCCAGCAGTCAACAAGAGACCCAGTACTTC. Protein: CASSQQETQYF.

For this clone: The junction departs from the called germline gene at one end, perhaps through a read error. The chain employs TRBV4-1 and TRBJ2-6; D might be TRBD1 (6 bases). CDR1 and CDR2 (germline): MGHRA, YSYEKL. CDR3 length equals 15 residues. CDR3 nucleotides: TGCGCCAGCAGCCCAGGGGCATTTGGGGCCAACGGCCTGACTTTC. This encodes CASSPGAFGANGLTF.